This TCR beta chain was profiled in a study of T cells after yellow fever vaccination. The table lists this clonotype with many counts. V lost 3 bases, J lost 5 bases, and 4 bases stayed unmatched. The length of the CDR3 is 15 residues. In germline, CDR1 is MGHRA, CDR2 YSYEKL. Template switching by 5'RACE produced TCR cDNA, adding a universal primer site and UMIs. TCRdb re-called the 5' RACE reads through MiXCR, storing one row per CDR3 protein. The sample yields over 250,000 distinct CDR3 sequences, roughly 5.2% seen once. This clonotype was obtained from a man between 18 and 35 years old who received the YFV17D yellow fever vaccine. The sequencing here drew on CD4+ T cells sorted from PBMCs, taken on the day of the yellow fever booster vaccination. V usage is TRBV4-1 and J usage is TRBJ2-5; TRBD2 agrees at 12 bases. CDR3 sequence: CASSHLTSGGETQYF. In DNA form, the CDR3 reads TGCGCCAGCAGCCACCTGACTAGCGGGGGCGAGACCCAGTACTTC.